The 17 T cell receptor beta chains in this list originate from one sample, sequenced in a study of Graves' ophthalmopathy and Graves' hyperthyroidism (dated by TCRdb to between 2017 and 2018). The listed sequencing device is Illumina HiSeq 2000. For repertoire sequencing, TCR beta CDR3 regions were amplified from RNA transcripts. The first round was an RT-PCR using HTBI primers with the Qiagen OneStep RT-PCR kit, and this first round was followed by a second-round multiplex PCR, then size selection and purification. The public reads were run again by TCRdb, first through fastp at Q25 and then through MiXCR, and only productive beta chains were kept. Entries are consolidated by CDR3 protein sequence, retaining the most common genes and DNA. The sample yields 500,000 to 800,000 distinct CDR3 sequences; roughly two fifths were counted once. The ten largest clones capture over 2.5% of the sample. Sequenced: peripheral blood. The receptors come from an adult man with Graves' ophthalmopathy.

This clonotype has ten or more counts. The chain combines TRBV12-3 or TRBV12-4 with TRBJ1-4, with D hard to call. The CDR3 extends over 14 amino acids. Trimming pared 6 bases from V and 7 bases from J, leaving 15 bases between. As DNA, the CDR3 is TGTGCCAGCAGAAAATCATTGGAGTCTGAAAAACTGTTTTTT. Protein: CASRKSLESEKLFF.

Points on this clonotype: Without the conserved terminal phenylalanine or tryptophan, this CDR3 likely stems from a read error. The rearrangement uses TRBV24-1 and TRBJ2-7; a possible D gene is TRBD2 (5 bases). In germline, CDR1 is KGHDR, CDR2 SFDVKD. This CDR3 contains 11 residues. V lost 10 bases, J lost 8 bases, and 14 bases lay in between. CDR3 sequence reads: CATGAEEKQYL. The CDR3 region has the DNA TGTGCCACTGGTGCGGAGGAAAAGCAGTACTTA.

This clonotype was counted many times. The chain couples TRBV20-1 to TRBJ1-2; D ambiguous. The CDR3 is made up of 12 amino acids. Germline-derived CDR1 and CDR2 are DFQATT and SNEGSKA (reference sequence). Trimming left V 0 bases short and J 5 bases short, with 7 bases between. The CDR3 reads CSARDQGYGYTF. The CDR3 coding sequence is TGCAGTGCTAGAGATCAAGGATATGGCTACACCTTC.

The chain has TRBV29-1 and TRBJ1-6, with 9 bases aligning to TRBD1. Germline V gene data show CDR1 as SQVTM and CDR2 as ANQGSEA. The CDR3 is 13 amino acids. The ends lost 4 bases at V and 7 bases at J; junction bases unmatched: 2. The CDR3: CSVGGTGNSPLHF. CDR3 nucleotides: TGCAGCGTTGGAGGGACAGGGAATTCACCCCTCCACTTT.

CDR3 sequence reads: CATSSYSDRLYGYTF. The CDR3 nucleotides read TGTGCCACCAGCAGTTACTCGGACAGGCTCTATGGCTACACCTTC. This chain joins TRBV15 and TRBJ1-2; 7 bases line up with TRBD1. In germline, CDR1 is LNHNV, CDR2 YYDKDF (reference sequence). Unmatched junction bases numbered 8, after V lost 3 bases and J lost 4 bases. The CDR3 extends over 15 amino acids.

As to this clonotype: A read error may explain this, as a much larger clone is one base away. The genes are TRBV10-3 and TRBJ1-6; maybe TRBD1 (6 bases). Germline V gene lookup returns CDR1 ENHRY and CDR2 SYGVKD. The V gene lost 5 bases and the J gene lost 5 bases, with 16 bases spanning the gap. The CDR3 runs 16 residues. The CDR3 spells CAISRTGTRDNSPLHF. The DNA for the CDR3 is TGTGCCATCAGTCGAACCGGGACAAGGGATAATTCACCCCTCCACTTT.

This clonotype was observed a handful of times. This rearrangement joins TRBV6-6 to TRBJ2-7; D gene uncertain. Germline CDR1 MNHNY, CDR2 SVGAGI (reference sequence). The CDR3 is 13 residues long. V lost 6 bases and J 0 bases, leaving 9 bases between the germline ends. The CDR3 loop reads CASRKPPSYEQYF. The CDR3 DNA reads as TGTGCCAGCAGGAAGCCCCCCTCCTACGAGCAGTACTTC.

The chain recombines TRBV7-9 with TRBJ2-7, with TRBD1 matching over 8 bases. The V gene end was trimmed by 5 bases and the J gene end by 6 bases; junction bases not matched to a gene: 12. The CDR3 loop spans 15 amino acids. CDR1 SEHNR and CDR2 FQNEAQ come from the germline V gene (reference sequence). This CDR3 reads CASSVAPGGSGEQYF. DNA of the CDR3: TGTGCCAGCAGCGTTGCCCCAGGGGGCTCTGGCGAGCAGTACTTC.

This clonotype was counted ten times or more. The V call is TRBV6-1, the J call TRBJ1-2; TRBD1 might be the D (6 bases). The CDR3 contains 12 residues. The V end lost 5 bases, the J end lost 5 bases, and 9 bases lay between the germline ends. The V gene's germline CDR1 is MNHNS and CDR2 SASEGT. CDR3 coding DNA: TGTGCCAGCAGTTACACAGGGTATGGCTACACCTTC. It codes for CASSYTGYGYTF.

This clonotype occurred many times. The DNA of the CDR3 is TGCGCCAGCAGCCAAGATGCAGGGGGGAACTATGGCTACACCTTC. This sequence encodes CASSQDAGGNYGYTF. This chain connects TRBV4-1 to TRBJ1-2; 7 nucleotides agree with TRBD1. Losses at the gene ends were 0 bases for V and 2 bases for J; bases not matched to a gene: 3. This CDR3 region has 15 residues. Germline CDR1 and CDR2: MGHRA and YSYEKL.

There are a few counts of this clonotype. The gene calls are TRBV5-1 and TRBJ1-2, with D possibly being TRBD1 (5 bases). The CDR3 spans 17 residues. V lost 7 bases and J 6 bases, leaving 28 bases between the germline ends. The germline gives CDR1 SGHRS, CDR2 YFSETQ. The CDR3 sequence: CASGNGTTGLNRDGYTF. The CDR3 DNA reads as TGCGCCAGCGGGAACGGGACCACAGGTCTAAATCGGGATGGCTACACCTTC.

This clonotype was observed many times. This chain joins TRBV19 and TRBJ2-2; D unclear. Deletions cut 1 base from V and 5 bases from J, with 5 bases between. Germline V gene data show CDR1 as LNHDA and CDR2 as SQIVND (reference sequence). The CDR3 has 13 amino acids. CDR3: CASSIGVTGELFF. CDR3 DNA sequence: TGTGCCAGTAGTATAGGGGTTACCGGGGAGCTGTTTTTT.

This clonotype has at least ten counts. The V and J genes are TRBV5-1 and TRBJ1-2, with a weak D call TRBD1 (5 bases). The CDR3 is 15 residues long. V was shortened by 3 bases and J by 4 bases, with 16 bases between the two germline ends. Per germline, CDR1 SGHRS and CDR2 YFSETQ. This chain's CDR3 is CASSSVAQGGYGYTF. As DNA, the CDR3 is TGCGCCAGCAGCTCGGTCGCGCAGGGTGGCTATGGCTACACCTTC.

CDR3 DNA: TGTGCCAGCAGCCAAGCATCGGGACAGTACGGGGGGACCCAGTACTTC. This encodes CASSQASGQYGGTQYF. V gene TRBV4-2 combines with J gene TRBJ2-5, with D maybe TRBD1 (7 bases). The V and J ends lost 1 base and 7 bases respectively, with 19 bases between them. Germline V lookup: CDR1 LGHNA, CDR2 YNFKEQ. This CDR3 comprises 16 residues.

To note about this clonotype: A much larger clone lies a single base off, so this may be a read error. Since the CDR3 does not end with the conserved phenylalanine or tryptophan, this likely comes from a read error. This chain links TRBV12-3 or TRBV12-4 with TRBJ1-2, with no clear D. This CDR3 contains 14 residues. With 5 bases removed from V and 4 bases from J, the gap between germline ends came to 14 bases. Here the CDR3 DNA reads TGTGCCAGCAGTCTCCGAACCATTTTCTATGGCTACACCCTC. This translates into CASSLRTIFYGYTL.

This clonotype was seen repeatedly, ten times or more. V gene TRBV10-3 combines with J gene TRBJ1-2; D call uncertain. The germline CDR1 and CDR2 sequences are ENHRY and SYGVKD. The CDR3 has 13 amino acids. V lost 0 bases and J lost 4, with 6 bases in between. CDR3 DNA: TGTGCCATCAGTGAGTCGGAGTCCTATGGCTACACCTTC. Encoded protein: CAISESESYGYTF.

In its sample, this clonotype was seen many times. The CDR3 here is CAITPVELAIGGELFF. CDR3 in DNA: TGTGCCATCACTCCAGTAGAACTAGCGATTGGCGGGGAGCTGTTTTTT. The chain uses TRBV10-3 and TRBJ2-2; 7 bases fit TRBD2. V shed 7 bases and J 7 bases; nucleotides not matched to a gene: 15. Germline-derived CDR1 and CDR2 are ENHRY and SYGVKD. The CDR3 has 16 residues.